These T cell receptor beta chains were read from a single sample in a study of post-analysis software for immune sequencing data. One entry per CDR3 protein, called by TCRdb with MiXCR from the PCR reads. The sample includes more than 500,000 distinct CDR3 sequences, roughly 34% seen only once; the top ten take about 5.6%. Sequencing used blood. The receptors here all came from a girl under 18 with multiple sclerosis. CDR3s include the opening cysteine and the closing phenylalanine or tryptophan. Fields, in order: J gene, clone size, V gene, CDR3 protein. A row's size may be missing; if present it is once, few, many or a size class.

TRBJ2-3	few	TRBV3-1	CASSQMGPTSGGPLPTDTQYF
TRBJ1-2	few	TRBV5-1	CASTDGGNYGYTF
TRBJ1-1	-	TRBV20-1	CSAEDRGTVLGEAFF
TRBJ1-5	-	TRBV12-3/TRBV12-4	CASSLDGFNQPQHF
TRBJ1-3	-	TRBV5-1	CASSLAGTGNTIYF
-	once	TRBV7-3	CASSLSAEGETQYF
TRBJ2-1	-	TRBV6-5	CASSSLLGRTYNEQFF
TRBJ2-7	few	TRBV7-2	CASSLAKGRAARDEQYF
TRBJ2-3	few	TRBV7-9	CASSLVMASTDTQYF
TRBJ2-1	-	TRBV29-1	CSSSEAASYNEQFF
TRBJ1-5	-	TRBV20-1	CSASYARDEQPQHF
TRBJ2-5	-	TRBV6-1	CASRTQGQYQETQYF
TRBJ2-7	few	TRBV20-1	CSARGWGFYEQYF
-	few	TRBV6-5	CASQGAGGPPETQYF
TRBJ2-1	-	TRBV28	CASRFRSSYNEQFF
TRBJ1-2	few	TRBV3-1	CASSQPGQGCTF
TRBJ2-1	-	TRBV5-4	CASSLKTSHNEQFF
TRBJ2-5	-	TRBV6-4	CASSGETGGGEQYF
TRBJ2-3	-	TRBV5-5	CASSPWLAGETDTQYF
TRBJ1-6	-	TRBV6-5	CASSRDKDSPLHF
TRBJ1-6	once	TRBV6-6	CASSYSGGADNSPLHF
TRBJ2-5	-	TRBV9	CASSPSRGETQYF
TRBJ1-1	few	TRBV12-3/TRBV12-4	CASSLGTEVSEAFF
TRBJ1-2	-	TRBV3-1	CASSQSTLQEYGYTF
TRBJ1-1	-	TRBV4-2	CASNSRGSTEAFF
TRBJ1-1	few	TRBV5-5	CASSFDPAGEAFF
TRBJ2-1	-	TRBV7-9	CASSLEGQLHEQFF
TRBJ1-2	few	TRBV29-1	CSVAGSTGFGYTF
TRBJ1-5	-	TRBV20-1	CSARDMQGGQPQHF
TRBJ2-7	-	TRBV24-1	CATSDPRGDRGHEQYF
TRBJ2-1	-	TRBV6-1	CASSDRIYNEQFF
TRBJ2-4	-	TRBV7-2	CASSPDRGRENIQYF
TRBJ2-1	-	TRBV6-1	CASGKGGSYNEQFF
TRBJ1-1	few	TRBV6-2/TRBV6-3	CASSPVTEAFF
TRBJ2-5	-	TRBV5-1	CASLGPKVSQYF
TRBJ2-3	-	TRBV20-1	CSASLAGGTHTQYF
TRBJ1-2	-	TRBV20-1	CSASGLETGGLISNYGYTF
TRBJ2-5	-	TRBV12-3/TRBV12-4	CASSPTGQVEETQYF
-	few	TRBV27	CASRPTSGGSEQYF
TRBJ1-5	-	TRBV12-3/TRBV12-4	CASSPAGRSNQPQHF
TRBJ2-5	-	TRBV4-2	CASRPTSGGDQETQYF
TRBJ1-5	-	TRBV3-1	CAGSQGEGYYSNQPQHF
TRBJ2-1	few	TRBV7-3	CASRGTASREQFF
TRBJ1-6	few	TRBV29-1	CSVGTGAESPLHF
TRBJ1-1	-	TRBV7-6	CASSLANRDEAFF
TRBJ2-1	few	TRBV4-2	CASSPYWGSGGEQFF
TRBJ2-1	few	TRBV4-1	CASSQDRGRGNEQFF
TRBJ1-1	-	TRBV12-3/TRBV12-4	CASNLTKGNTEAFF
TRBJ1-1	-	TRBV5-1	CASSGAGTGAMNTEAFF
TRBJ1-1	-	TRBV9	CASSTRDGGRAFF
TRBJ1-2	-	TRBV7-9	CASSLWTGTDTF
TRBJ2-3	few	TRBV7-2	CASSQASVLKEDTQYF